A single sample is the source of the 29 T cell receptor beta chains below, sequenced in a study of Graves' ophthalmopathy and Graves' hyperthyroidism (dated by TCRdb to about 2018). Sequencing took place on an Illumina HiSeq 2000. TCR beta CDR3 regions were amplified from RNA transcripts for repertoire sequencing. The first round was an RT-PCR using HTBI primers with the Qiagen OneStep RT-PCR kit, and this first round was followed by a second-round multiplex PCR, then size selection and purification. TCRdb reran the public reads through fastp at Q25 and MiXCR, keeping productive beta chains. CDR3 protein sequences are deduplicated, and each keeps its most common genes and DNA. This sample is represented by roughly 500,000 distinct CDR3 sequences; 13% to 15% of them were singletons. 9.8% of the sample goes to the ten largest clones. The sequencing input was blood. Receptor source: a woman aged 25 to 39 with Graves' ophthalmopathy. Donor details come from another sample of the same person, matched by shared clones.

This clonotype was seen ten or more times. The CDR3 protein is CASSYRRRETSGANVLTF. The CDR3 coding sequence is TGTGCCAGCAGTTATAGGAGGAGGGAAACGTCTGGGGCCAACGTCCTGACTTTC. The chain carries TRBV11-2 and TRBJ2-6; a possible D gene is TRBD2 (6 bases). Trimming stripped 6 bases from V and 1 base from J, with 19 bases between. Looked up from germline, CDR1 is SGHAT and CDR2 is FQNNGV. The CDR3 totals 18 residues.

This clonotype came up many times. The CDR3 DNA reads TGTGCCAGCAGTTTATCTGGGACAGGAGCTGGTGGCTACACCTTC. Encoded protein: CASSLSGTGAGGYTF. The rearrangement joins TRBV27 to TRBJ1-2; 8 bases match TRBD1. Germline loops: CDR1 MNHEY, CDR2 SMNVEV (reference sequence). V trimming: 0 bases; J trimming: 7 bases; junction bases outside the gene matches: 7. The CDR3 loop spans 15 amino acids.

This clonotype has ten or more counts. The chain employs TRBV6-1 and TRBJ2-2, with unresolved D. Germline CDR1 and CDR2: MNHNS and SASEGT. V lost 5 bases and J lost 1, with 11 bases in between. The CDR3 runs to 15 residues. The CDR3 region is CASSQWSGNTGELFF. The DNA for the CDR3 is TGTGCCAGCAGTCAATGGTCAGGGAACACCGGGGAGCTGTTTTTT.

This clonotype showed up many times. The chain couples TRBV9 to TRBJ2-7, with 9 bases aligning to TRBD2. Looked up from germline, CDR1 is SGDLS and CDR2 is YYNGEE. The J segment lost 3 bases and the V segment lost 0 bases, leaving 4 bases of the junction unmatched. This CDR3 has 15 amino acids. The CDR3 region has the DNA TGTGCCAGCAGCGTAGAAGCGGGGGGCTACTACGAGCAGTACTTC. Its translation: CASSVEAGGYYEQYF.

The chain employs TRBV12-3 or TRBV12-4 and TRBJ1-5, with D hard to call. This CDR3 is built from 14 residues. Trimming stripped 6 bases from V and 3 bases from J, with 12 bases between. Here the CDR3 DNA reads TGTGCCAGCAGACCAAGGTATGCCAATCAGCCCCAGCATTTT. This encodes CASRPRYANQPQHF.

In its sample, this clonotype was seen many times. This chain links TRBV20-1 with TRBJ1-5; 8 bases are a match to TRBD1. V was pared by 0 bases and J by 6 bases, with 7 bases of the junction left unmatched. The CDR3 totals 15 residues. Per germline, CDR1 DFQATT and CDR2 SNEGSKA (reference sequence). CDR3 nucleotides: TGCAGTGCTAGAGAAACAGGGGGTTTTAGTCAGCCCCAGCATTTT. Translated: CSARETGGFSQPQHF.

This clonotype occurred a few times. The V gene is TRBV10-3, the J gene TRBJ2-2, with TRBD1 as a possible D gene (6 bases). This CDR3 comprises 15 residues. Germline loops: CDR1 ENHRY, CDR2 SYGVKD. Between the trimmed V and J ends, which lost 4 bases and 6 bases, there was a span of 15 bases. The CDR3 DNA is TGTGCCATCAGTGGCCGGACAGACCCCTCCGGGGAGCTGTTTTTT. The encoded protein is CAISGRTDPSGELFF.

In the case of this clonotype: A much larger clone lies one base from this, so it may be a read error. The CDR3, as DNA: TGCAGATCTCCGGGACAGGCTTCTAACTATGGCTACACCTTC. Residues: CRSPGQASNYGYTF. The chain joins TRBV20-1 to TRBJ1-2; TRBD1 matches 8 bases. The CDR3 is 14 residues long. CDR1 is DFQATT, CDR2 SNEGSKA, per germline (reference sequence).

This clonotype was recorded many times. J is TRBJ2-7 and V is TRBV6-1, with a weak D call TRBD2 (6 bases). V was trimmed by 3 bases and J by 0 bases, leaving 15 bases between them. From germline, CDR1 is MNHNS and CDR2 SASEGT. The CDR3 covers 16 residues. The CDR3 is CASSDQGGGRSYEQYF. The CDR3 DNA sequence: TGTGCCAGCAGTGACCAGGGAGGCGGGCGCTCCTACGAGCAGTACTTC.

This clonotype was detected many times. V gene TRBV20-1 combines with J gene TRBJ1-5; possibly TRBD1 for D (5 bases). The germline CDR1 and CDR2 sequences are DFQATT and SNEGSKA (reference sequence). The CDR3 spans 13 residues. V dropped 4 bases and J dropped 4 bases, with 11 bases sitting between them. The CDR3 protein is CSATKTVNQPQHF. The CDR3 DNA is TGCAGTGCTACCAAGACAGTAAATCAGCCCCAGCATTTT.

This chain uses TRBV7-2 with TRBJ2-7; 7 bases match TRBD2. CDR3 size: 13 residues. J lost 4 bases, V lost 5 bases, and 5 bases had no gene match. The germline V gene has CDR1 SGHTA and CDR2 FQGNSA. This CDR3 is CASSGGEGYEQYF. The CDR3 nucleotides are TGTGCCAGCAGCGGGGGGGAGGGTTACGAGCAGTACTTC.

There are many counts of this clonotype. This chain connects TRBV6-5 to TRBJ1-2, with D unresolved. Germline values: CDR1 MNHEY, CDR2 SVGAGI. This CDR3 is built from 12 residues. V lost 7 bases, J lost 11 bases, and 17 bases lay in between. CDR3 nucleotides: TGTGCCAGCACCGACGGGGAGGGCGGGTACACCTTC. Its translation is CASTDGEGGYTF.

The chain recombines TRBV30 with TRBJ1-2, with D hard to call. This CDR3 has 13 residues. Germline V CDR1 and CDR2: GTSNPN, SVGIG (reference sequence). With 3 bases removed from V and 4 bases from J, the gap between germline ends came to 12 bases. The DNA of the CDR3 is TGTGCCTGGAGAACCGGTAGGCGCTATGGCTACACCTTC. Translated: CAWRTGRRYGYTF. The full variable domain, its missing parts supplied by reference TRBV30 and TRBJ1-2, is SQTIHQWPATLVQPVGSPLSLECTVEGTSNPNLYWYRQAAGRGLQLLFYSVGIGQISSEVPQNLSASRPQDRQFILSSKKLLLSDSGFYLCAWRTGRRYGYTFGSGTRLTVV.

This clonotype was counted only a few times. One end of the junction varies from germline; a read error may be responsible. The CDR3 is CASSLDLDRGTRTYEQYF. The CDR3 nucleotides read TGTGCCAGCAGCCTAGACCTTGACAGGGGAACAAGAACCTACGAGCAGTACTTC. V and J are TRBV11-2 and TRBJ2-7, with 8 bases matching TRBD1. This CDR3 is 18 amino acids long. From germline, CDR1 is SGHAT and CDR2 FQNNGV.

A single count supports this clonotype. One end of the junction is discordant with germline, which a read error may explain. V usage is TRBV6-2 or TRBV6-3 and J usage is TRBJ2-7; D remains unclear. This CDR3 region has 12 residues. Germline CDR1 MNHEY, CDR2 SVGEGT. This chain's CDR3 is CVSWPPSYEQYF. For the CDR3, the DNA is TGTGTCAGCTGGCCTCCTTCTTACGAGCAGTACTTC.

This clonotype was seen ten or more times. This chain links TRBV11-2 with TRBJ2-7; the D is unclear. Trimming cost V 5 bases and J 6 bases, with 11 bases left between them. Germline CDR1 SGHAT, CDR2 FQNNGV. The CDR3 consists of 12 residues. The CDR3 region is CASSQGRAEQYF. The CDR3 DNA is TGTGCCAGCAGCCAAGGACGGGCCGAGCAGTACTTC.

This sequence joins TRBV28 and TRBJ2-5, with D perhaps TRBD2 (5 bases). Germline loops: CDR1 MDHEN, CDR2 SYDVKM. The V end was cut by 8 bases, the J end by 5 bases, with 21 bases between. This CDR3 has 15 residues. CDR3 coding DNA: TGTGCCAGCTGCCCGAGCGGATTCGTTGGGGAGACCCAGTACTTC. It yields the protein CASCPSGFVGETQYF.

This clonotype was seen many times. CDR3 region: CASSGDLRDILAETQYF. The CDR3 DNA is TGTGCCAGCAGCGGGGATTTGCGGGACATTTTAGCAGAGACCCAGTACTTC. The V gene is TRBV11-2, the J gene TRBJ2-5; D is perhaps TRBD1 or TRBD2 (6 bases each). This CDR3 spans 17 amino acids. Germline CDR1 SGHAT, CDR2 FQNNGV. The germline V and J ends were trimmed by 5 bases and 4 bases, with 23 bases remaining between them.

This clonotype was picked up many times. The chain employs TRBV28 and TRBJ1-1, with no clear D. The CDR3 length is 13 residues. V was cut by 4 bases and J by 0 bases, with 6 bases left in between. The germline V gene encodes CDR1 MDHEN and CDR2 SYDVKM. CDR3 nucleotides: TGTGCCAGCAGTTCCTTTATGAACACTGAAGCTTTCTTT. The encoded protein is CASSSFMNTEAFF.

The DNA of the CDR3 is TGTGCCAGCAGCGCCGGGTCCCGGAACACCGGGGAGCTGTTTTTT. Encoded protein: CASSAGSRNTGELFF. The chain carries TRBV9 and TRBJ2-2; no reliable D call. Trimming stripped 3 bases from V and 1 base from J, with 10 bases between. CDR3 length: 15 amino acids. CDR1 is SGDLS and CDR2 is YYNGEE in the germline V gene.

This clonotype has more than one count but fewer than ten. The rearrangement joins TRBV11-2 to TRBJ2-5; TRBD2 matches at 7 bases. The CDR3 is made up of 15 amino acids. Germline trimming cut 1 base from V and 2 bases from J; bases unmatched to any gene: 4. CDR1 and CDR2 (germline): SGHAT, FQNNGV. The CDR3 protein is CASSLVGLEQETQYF. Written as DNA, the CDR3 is TGTGCCAGCAGCTTAGTAGGACTAGAACAAGAGACCCAGTACTTC.

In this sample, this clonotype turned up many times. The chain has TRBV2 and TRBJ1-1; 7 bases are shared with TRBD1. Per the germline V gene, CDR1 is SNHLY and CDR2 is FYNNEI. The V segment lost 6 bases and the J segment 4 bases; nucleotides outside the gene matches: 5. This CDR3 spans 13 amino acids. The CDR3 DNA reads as TGTGCCAGCAGGGCGAACAGGGGCACTGAAGCTTTCTTT. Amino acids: CASRANRGTEAFF. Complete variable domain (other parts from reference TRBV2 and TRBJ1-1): EPEVTQTPSHQVTQMGQEVILRCVPISNHLYFYWYRQILGQKVEFLVSFYNNEISEKSEIFDDQFSVERPDGSNFTLKIRSTKLEDSAMYFCASRANRGTEAFFGQGTRLTVV.

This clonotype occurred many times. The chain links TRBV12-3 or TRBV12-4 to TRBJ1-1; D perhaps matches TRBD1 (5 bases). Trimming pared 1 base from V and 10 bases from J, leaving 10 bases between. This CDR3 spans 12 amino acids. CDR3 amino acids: CASSLGPQVAFF. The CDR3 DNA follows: TGTGCCAGCAGTTTAGGACCACAGGTAGCTTTCTTT.

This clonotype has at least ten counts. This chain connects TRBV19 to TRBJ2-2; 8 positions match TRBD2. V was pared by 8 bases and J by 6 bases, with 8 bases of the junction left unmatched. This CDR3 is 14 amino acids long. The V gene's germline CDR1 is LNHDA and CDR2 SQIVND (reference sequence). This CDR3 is CASAAGGFAGELFF. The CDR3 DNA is TGTGCCAGTGCGGCGGGGGGATTCGCCGGGGAGCTGTTTTTT. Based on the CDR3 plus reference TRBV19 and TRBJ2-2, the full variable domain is DGGITQSPKYLFRKEGQNVTLSCEQNLNHDAMYWYRQDPGQGLRLIYYSQIVNDFQKGDIAEGYSVSREKKESFPLTVTSAQKNPTAFYLCASAAGGFAGELFFGEGSRLTVL.

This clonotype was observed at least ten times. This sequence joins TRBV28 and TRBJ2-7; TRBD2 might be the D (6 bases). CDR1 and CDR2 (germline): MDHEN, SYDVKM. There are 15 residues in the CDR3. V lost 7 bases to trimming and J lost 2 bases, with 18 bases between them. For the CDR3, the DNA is TGTGCCAGCACCTCCACAGGAGGGACCACCTACGAGCAGTACTTC. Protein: CASTSTGGTTYEQYF.

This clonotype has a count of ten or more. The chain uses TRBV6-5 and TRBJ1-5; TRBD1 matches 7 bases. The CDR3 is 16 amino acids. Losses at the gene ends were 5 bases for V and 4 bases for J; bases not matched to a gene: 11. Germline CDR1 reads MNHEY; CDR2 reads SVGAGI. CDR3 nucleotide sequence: TGTGCCAGCAGTATGAAACCTAGGGACAGAAATCAGCCCCAGCATTTT. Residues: CASSMKPRDRNQPQHF.

The CDR3 protein is CASSWRRGRGKDYGYTF. The CDR3 DNA reads TGTGCCAGCAGCTGGCGTCGAGGAAGGGGGAAGGACTATGGCTACACCTTC. This chain joins TRBV5-4 and TRBJ1-2, with a tentative D call TRBD1 (6 bases). Looked up from germline, CDR1 is SGHNT and CDR2 is YYREEE (reference sequence). Trimming removed 3 bases from V and 3 bases from J, with 21 bases in between. This CDR3 is 17 amino acids long. Combining the CDR3 with reference TRBV5-4 and TRBJ1-2 gives the whole variable domain ETGVTQSPTHLIKTRGQQVTLRCSSQSGHNTVSWYQQALGQGPQFIFQYYREEENGRGNFPPRFSGLQFPNYSSELNVNALELDDSALYLCASSWRRGRGKDYGYTFGSGTRLTVV.

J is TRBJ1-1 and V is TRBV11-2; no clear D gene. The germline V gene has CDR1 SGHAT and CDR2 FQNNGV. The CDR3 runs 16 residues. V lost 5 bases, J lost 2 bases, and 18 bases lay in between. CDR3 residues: CASSVREWYDNTEAFF. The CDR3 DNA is TGTGCCAGCAGCGTAAGGGAGTGGTACGATAACACTGAAGCTTTCTTT. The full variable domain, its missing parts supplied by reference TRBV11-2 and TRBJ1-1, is EAGVAQSPRYKIIEKRQSVAFWCNPISGHATLYWYQQILGQGPKLLIQFQNNGVVDDSQLPKDRFSAERLKGVDSTLKIQPAKLEDSAVYLCASSVREWYDNTEAFFGQGTRLTVV.

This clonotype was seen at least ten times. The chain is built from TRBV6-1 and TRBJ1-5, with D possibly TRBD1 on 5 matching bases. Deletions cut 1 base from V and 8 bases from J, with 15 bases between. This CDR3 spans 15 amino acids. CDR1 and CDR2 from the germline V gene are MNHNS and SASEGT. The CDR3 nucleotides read TGTGCCAGCAGTGAAGGGAGGGGCAAAGGGAAGCCCCAGCATTTT. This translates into CASSEGRGKGKPQHF.